The entry below gives a single T cell receptor beta chain sequence along with its context. The antigen remains undetermined. Through negative isolation, CD4+ and CD8+ T cells were obtained, while TEMRA cells were enriched using FACS. When the RNA was reverse transcribed, random hexamers were used with an input of roughly 0.45 to 1 ug. TCR beta CDR3 was amplified by immunoSEQ multiplex PCR. This amplification extended across 54 Vbeta and 13 Jbeta segments. TCRdb reprocessed the immunoSEQ multiplex PCR reads via MiXCR and lists one record per CDR3 protein. This table has over 150,000 distinct CDR3 sequences, roughly 94% appearing once. This sample was included in a study of CD8 T cells in Susac syndrome. Study-level background: Susac syndrome patients were untreated, on corticosteroids with some adding intravenous immunoglobulin, or on intravenous immunoglobulin only.

Whole-study findings and limits: CD4+ repertoires of Susac syndrome patients lacked detectable clonal expansion.

This TCR was sampled from a human donor with Susac syndrome. Sequencing was carried out using CD4+ T cells from PBMCs.

CDR3 DNA: TGTGCCACCAGTGACCCCCCCGGGCCGCGGGGGATGAAGACCCAGTACTTC. Amino acid sequence: CATSDPPGPRGMKTQYF. This chain connects TRBV24-1 to TRBJ2-5; 7 nucleotides align to TRBD2. Germline V lookup: CDR1 KGHDR, CDR2 SFDVKD. The V and J ends lost 4 bases and 6 bases, in that order; junction bases with no gene match: 16. The CDR3 contains 17 residues.